The 26 T cell receptor beta chains below come from one sample, sequenced in a study of T cell responses to AZD1222 COVID-19 vaccine. Produced via immunoSEQ multiplex PCR; TCRdb's table is partial and in-frame only. The data hold about 130,000 clones, with roughly nine tenths observed a single time. Sample: peripheral blood, taken on day 0 of AZD1222 vaccination. These receptors originate from an adult in good health.

This clone was picked up one time. The chain recombines TRBV6-5 with TRBJ2-1; 10 nucleotides align to TRBD2. CDR3 length: 16 amino acids. Germline V gene data show CDR1 as MNHEY and CDR2 as SVGAGI. V lost 2 bases, J lost 5 bases, and 6 bases stayed unmatched. The CDR3 sequence: CASSYRTSGKHNEQFF. The CDR3 nucleotides read TGTGCCAGCAGTTACAGGACTAGCGGAAAACACAATGAGCAGTTCTTC.

J is TRBJ2-1 and V is TRBV6-2 or TRBV6-3; 7 nucleotides line up with TRBD2. Unmatched junction bases numbered 14, after V lost 6 bases and J lost 0 bases. The CDR3 covers 18 residues. The germline CDR1 and CDR2 sequences are MNHEY and SVGEGT. CDR3 nucleotide sequence: TGTGCCAGCAGCCACCTTAGGCGGGAGACTTACTCCTACAATGAGCAGTTCTTC. This gives the protein CASSHLRRETYSYNEQFF.

The chain couples TRBV7-6 to TRBJ2-1; D is ambiguous. The germline V gene encodes CDR1 SGHVS and CDR2 FNYEAQ. The CDR3 is made up of 13 amino acids. Trimming took off 0 bases at V and 5 bases at J, with 5 bases between the two ends. The CDR3 nucleotides are TGTGCCAGCAGCTTAGCCCTACACAATGAGCAGTTCTTC. Amino acids: CASSLALHNEQFF. Based on the CDR3 plus reference TRBV7-6 and TRBJ2-1, the full variable domain is GAGVSQSPRYKVTKRGQDVALRCDPISGHVSLYWYRQALGQGPEFLTYFNYEAQQDKSGLPNDRFSAERPEGSISTLTIQRTEQRDSAMYRCASSLALHNEQFFGPGTRLTVL.

The sample holds a few counts of this clone. The chain uses TRBV7-3 and TRBJ2-7; TRBD2 might be the D (5 bases). V was pared by 2 bases and J by 2 bases, with 16 bases between. The CDR3 runs 16 residues. Germline CDR1 is SGHTA and CDR2 is FQGTGA. The CDR3 bases are TGTGCCAGCAGCTTAGGGTCTGCGGGCACCGCCTACGAGCAGTACTTC. It is translated as CASSLGSAGTAYEQYF. Drawing the rest from reference TRBV7-3 and TRBJ2-7, the complete variable domain is GAGVSQTPSNKVTEKGKYVELRCDPISGHTALYWYRQSLGQGPEFLIYFQGTGAADDSGLPNDRFFAVRPEGSVSTLKIQRTERGDSAVYLCASSLGSAGTAYEQYFGPGTRLTVT.

V and J are TRBV4-2 and TRBJ1-1; D is undetermined. Trimming pared 2 bases from V and 0 bases from J, leaving 7 bases between. Germline loops: CDR1 LGHNA, CDR2 YNFKEQ. CDR3 size: 14 residues. For the CDR3, the DNA is TGTGCCAGCAGCCAACAACGGCTGAACACTGAAGCTTTCTTT. Its protein is CASSQQRLNTEAFF.

This chain links TRBV6-5 with TRBJ1-5; no definite D call. The germline CDR1 and CDR2 sequences are MNHEY and SVGAGI. The CDR3 is 14 residues long. Trimming removed 6 bases at V and 0 bases at J, with 9 bases between. CDR3 sequence (DNA): TGTGCCAGCAGGGGAGATTATAGCAATCAGCCCCAGCATTTT. Protein product: CASRGDYSNQPQHF.

The CDR3 loop is CASSFWIGNTIYF. Here the CDR3 DNA reads TGTGCCAGCAGTTTTTGGATCGGAAACACCATATATTTT. The chain carries TRBV12-3 or TRBV12-4 and TRBJ1-3; D is ambiguous. CDR3 length: 13 residues. V was clipped by 3 bases and J by 4 bases, with 7 bases between them.

This clone was seen once. The gene calls are TRBV6-5 and TRBJ1-1, with 9 bases aligning to TRBD1. The CDR3 has 14 residues. CDR1 is MNHEY, CDR2 SVGAGI, per germline. Trimming at V came to 5 bases and at J to 5 bases, leaving 6 bases not matched to a gene. CDR3 bases: TGTGCCAGCAGTCCACAGGGGGCTTTTACTGAAGCTTTCTTT. Protein sequence: CASSPQGAFTEAFF.

The chain employs TRBV4-1 and TRBJ1-1; D is unclear. The germline V and J ends were trimmed by 0 bases and 1 base, with 9 bases remaining between them. Germline CDR1 and CDR2: MGHRA and YSYEKL. The CDR3 has 15 residues. CDR3 nucleotides: TGCGCCAGCAGCCAAGATCGGGCAGGGAACACTGAAGCTTTCTTT. Protein product: CASSQDRAGNTEAFF.

This chain connects TRBV6-6 to TRBJ2-2; D is unresolved. CDR1 and CDR2 (germline): MNHNY, SVGAGI (reference sequence). CDR3 length: 13 amino acids. V was shortened by 5 bases and J by 8 bases, with 12 bases between the two germline ends. In nucleotides, the CDR3 is TGTGCCAGCAGTCCAAGACCTGGGGGGGAGCTGTTTTTT. Amino acid sequence: CASSPRPGGELFF.

The chain has TRBV5-1 and TRBJ1-2; D possibly corresponds to TRBD1 (5 bases). V lost 2 bases and J lost 6, with 8 bases in between. The CDR3 spans 12 residues. Germline-derived CDR1 and CDR2 are SGHRS and YFSETQ. The CDR3 region has the DNA TGCGCCAGCAGCTTCAGCAGGGATGGCTACACCTTC. Amino acid sequence: CASSFSRDGYTF.

V usage is TRBV4-3 and J usage is TRBJ1-2, with unresolved D. The germline CDR1 and CDR2 sequences are LGHNA and YSLEER. V was shortened by 0 bases and J by 1 base, with 12 bases between the two germline ends. The CDR3 totals 16 residues. The CDR3 loop is CASSQDADYFNYGYTF. The DNA of the CDR3 is TGCGCCAGCAGCCAAGATGCAGACTATTTTAACTATGGCTACACCTTC.

This sequence joins TRBV18 and TRBJ1-4; TRBD1 might be the D (6 bases). CDR3 length: 15 amino acids. Trimming stripped 3 bases from V and 7 bases from J, with 15 bases between. Germline V gene data show CDR1 as KGHSH and CDR2 as LQKENI. CDR3 nucleotide sequence: TGTGCCAGCTCACCGATCGGGGGCGACGGTGAAAAACTGTTTTTT. Translating gives CASSPIGGDGEKLFF.

The chain has TRBV27 and TRBJ1-1; 7 positions match TRBD1. CDR1 is MNHEY, CDR2 SMNVEV, per germline (reference sequence). Trimming at V came to 5 bases and at J to 9 bases, leaving 9 bases not matched to a gene. The CDR3 loop spans 13 amino acids. The CDR3 coding sequence is TGTGCCAGCAGTCCGAACCACAGGGGAAAAGCTTTCTTT. The encoded protein is CASSPNHRGKAFF.

The gene calls are TRBV3-1 (or the pseudogene TRBV3-2) and TRBJ2-7, with no clear D. V was shortened by 2 bases and J by 6 bases, with 11 bases between the two germline ends. The germline V gene encodes CDR1 LGHDT and CDR2 YNNKEL (reference sequence). The CDR3 consists of 13 residues. Here the CDR3 DNA reads TGTGCCAGCAGCCAATGGGTTGGTGTCGAGCAGTACTTC. This encodes CASSQWVGVEQYF.

This chain joins TRBV7-9 and TRBJ2-7; 8 nucleotides line up with TRBD1. V shed 6 bases and J 2 bases; nucleotides not matched to a gene: 12. Germline V gene sequence: CDR1 SEHNR, CDR2 FQNEAQ (reference sequence). This CDR3 spans 16 amino acids. Here the CDR3 reads CASSSSDRGSPYEQYF. CDR3 sequence (DNA): TGTGCCAGCAGTTCCTCAGACAGGGGCTCGCCCTACGAGCAGTACTTC.

This clone was counted only a few times. The rearrangement joins TRBV3-1 (or the pseudogene TRBV3-2) to TRBJ2-5; perhaps D is TRBD1 or TRBD2 (6 bases each). Trimming took off 1 base at V and 7 bases at J, with 22 bases between the two ends. The CDR3 length is 17 residues. The germline CDR1 and CDR2 sequences are LGHDT and YNNKEL (reference sequence). For the CDR3, the DNA is TGTGCCAGCAGCCAAGGGGGGGCGATGACTAGAGGGGCGACCCAGTACTTC. Its translation: CASSQGGAMTRGATQYF.

In nucleotides, the CDR3 is TGTGCCAGCACCTTAGGGACGCTGGAAGCTTTCTTT. As protein: CASTLGTLEAFF. This chain uses TRBV6-5 with TRBJ1-1; maybe TRBD1 (5 bases). Trimming left V 7 bases short and J 8 bases short, with 14 bases between. The CDR3 is made up of 12 amino acids. Germline-derived CDR1 and CDR2 are MNHEY and SVGAGI.

The CDR3 here is CASSDGLAGGTQYF. CDR3 bases: TGTGCCAGCAGCGACGGACTAGCGGGAGGTACGCAGTATTTT. J is TRBJ2-3 and V is TRBV2; 14 bases match TRBD2. CDR1 and CDR2 (germline): SNHLY, FYNNEI. CDR3 length: 14 residues. Trimming cost V 6 bases and J 8 bases; bases outside gene matches: 4.

This clone was observed once. The chain links TRBV5-1 to TRBJ2-1; D is undetermined. Germline loops: CDR1 SGHRS, CDR2 YFSETQ. Deletions cut 3 bases from V and 7 bases from J, with 17 bases between. This CDR3 spans 15 amino acids. For the CDR3, the DNA is TGCGCCAGCAGCTGGAGCCTAGTTGTGGGGAATGAGCAGTTCTTC. This sequence encodes CASSWSLVVGNEQFF.

The CDR3 reads CASRFTGGGTEAFF. The CDR3 nucleotides are TGTGCCAGCAGGTTTACAGGGGGCGGCACTGAAGCTTTCTTT. The chain couples TRBV6-5 to TRBJ1-1; 9 bases map to TRBD1. Germline loops: CDR1 MNHEY, CDR2 SVGAGI. The CDR3 spans 14 residues. The ends lost 6 bases at V and 4 bases at J; junction bases unmatched: 6.

This chain links TRBV29-1 with TRBJ1-1, with TRBD1 identical over 8 bases. Germline V gene lookup returns CDR1 SQVTM and CDR2 ANQGSEA. Unmatched junction bases numbered 1, after V lost 3 bases and J lost 1 base. The CDR3 extends over 13 amino acids. The CDR3 here is CSVDTGGNTEAFF. CDR3 DNA: TGCAGCGTTGATACAGGGGGGAACACTGAAGCTTTCTTT.

The chain couples TRBV21-1 to TRBJ2-1; TRBD2 reflects the table's D call only, with no check against the DNA. TRBV21-1 is shown as a pseudogene. There are 17 residues in the CDR3. CDR3 sequence reads: CASSKVEGLADYNEQFF. CDR3 DNA: TGTGCCAGCAGCAAAGTGGAGGGACTAGCAGATTACAATGAGCAGTTCTTC.

The gene calls are TRBV18 and TRBJ1-2, with a tentative D call TRBD1 (6 bases). Per germline, CDR1 KGHSH and CDR2 LQKENI. The V and J ends lost 4 bases and 7 bases respectively, with 13 bases between them. This CDR3 is built from 13 residues. The CDR3 sequence is CASSQTGKSGYTF. The CDR3 nucleotides read TGTGCCAGCTCACAAACAGGGAAGAGTGGCTACACCTTC.

The V and J genes are TRBV5-4 and TRBJ1-2; TRBD1 matches at 9 bases. Germline CDR1 SGHNT, CDR2 YYREEE (reference sequence). The CDR3 runs 14 residues. With 4 bases clipped from V and 3 bases from J, the junction kept 4 bases outside the gene matches. CDR3 sequence: CASSGGQGDYGYTF. DNA for the CDR3: TGTGCCAGCAGCGGGGGACAGGGAGACTATGGCTACACCTTC.

This chain uses TRBV18 with TRBJ2-1; 9 bases map to TRBD2. The ends lost 7 bases at V and 1 base at J; junction bases unmatched: 11. Germline CDR1 reads KGHSH; CDR2 reads LQKENI. CDR3 size: 17 residues. CDR3 sequence: CASFSLAAGGSYNEQFF. The CDR3 bases are TGTGCCAGCTTTTCACTAGCGGCGGGAGGGTCCTACAATGAGCAGTTCTTC.